What follows are 27 T cell receptor beta chains derived from one specimen sequenced in a study of CD8 T cell repertoires and HIV-1 epitope variants. Libraries were prepared by immunoSEQ multiplex PCR; TCRdb keeps only in-frame clonotypes and omits some of them. The repertoire holds 4,500 to 6,500 clones, with around 60% as singletons. Antigens for these TCRs are unknown. Sequencing was done on a sample of cultured CD8+ T cells derived from PBMCs. The receptors shown here come from a male donor with HIV.

In nucleotides, the CDR3 is TGTGCCAGCAGCCGGGCCACAGGAATTGATGGCTACACCTTC. Translation gives CASSRATGIDGYTF. This chain uses TRBV6-1 with TRBJ1-2; possible D gene TRBD1, 5 bases. The CDR3 length is 14 residues. The V end lost 6 bases, the J end lost 6 bases, and 17 bases lay between the germline ends. CDR1 is MNHNS and CDR2 is SASEGT in the germline V gene.

V is TRBV7-6 and J is TRBJ2-1, with 9 bases fitting TRBD2. Trimming removed 4 bases from V and 3 bases from J; junction bases left unmatched: 16. The CDR3 loop spans 19 amino acids. Germline values: CDR1 SGHVS, CDR2 FNYEAQ. This CDR3 reads CASSSEMLAGEGDYNEQFF. Written as DNA, the CDR3 is TGTGCCAGCAGCTCCGAAATGTTAGCGGGAGAGGGGGACTACAATGAGCAGTTCTTC. The variable domain in full, completed from reference TRBV7-6 and TRBJ2-1, reads GAGVSQSPRYKVTKRGQDVALRCDPISGHVSLYWYRQALGQGPEFLTYFNYEAQQDKSGLPNDRFSAERPEGSISTLTIQRTEQRDSAMYRCASSSEMLAGEGDYNEQFFGPGTRLTVL.

The V call is TRBV7-9, the J call TRBJ1-1, with no clear D. Germline CDR1 is SEHNR and CDR2 is FQNEAQ (reference sequence). The length of the CDR3 is 14 residues. Trimming shortened V by 3 bases and J by 3 bases, and 11 bases separated the two germline ends. The CDR3 sequence is CASSFSGQDTEAFF. CDR3 coding DNA: TGTGCCAGCAGCTTCTCCGGCCAGGACACTGAAGCTTTCTTT.

The genes are TRBV6-4 and TRBJ1-1, with D possibly being TRBD1 (5 bases). Deletions cut 6 bases from V and 0 bases from J, with 14 bases between. The CDR3 consists of 15 residues. CDR1 MRHNA and CDR2 SNTAGT come from the germline V gene. The CDR3 nucleotides read TGTGCCAGCAGGCGACAGTCCGGCATGAACACTGAAGCTTTCTTT. Its protein product is CASRRQSGMNTEAFF.

This sequence joins TRBV18 and TRBJ2-7, with D possibly matching TRBD2 (6 bases). The ends were cut back, 2 bases at V and 5 bases at J, with 10 bases in the middle. The CDR3 has 13 residues. The germline gives CDR1 KGHSH, CDR2 LQKENI. CDR3 DNA sequence: TGTGCCAGCTCACCAGTAGGAGGGGACGAGCAGTACTTC. Translation: CASSPVGGDEQYF.

The chain recombines TRBV28 with TRBJ2-7, with D possibly matching TRBD2 (7 bases). Looked up from germline, CDR1 is MDHEN and CDR2 is SYDVKM. The CDR3 has 14 residues. V was trimmed by 4 bases and J by 4 bases, leaving 14 bases between them. The CDR3 DNA reads as TGTGCCAGCAGTTCGGTTAGGGGGGGGTACGAGCAGTACTTC. Its translation: CASSSVRGGYEQYF.

This sequence joins TRBV19 and TRBJ2-1; no reliable D call. Germline V lookup: CDR1 LNHDA, CDR2 SQIVND (reference sequence). The CDR3 length is 13 residues. V was clipped by 4 bases and J by 4 bases, with 8 bases between them. The CDR3 DNA sequence: TGTGCCAGTAGTACGACCAGTTACAATGAGCAGTTCTTC. It specifies CASSTTSYNEQFF.

The genes are TRBV4-1 and TRBJ2-1; 8 bases align to TRBD2. J gave up 11 bases and V 7 bases, and 10 bases lay outside the gene matches. The CDR3 has 13 residues. From germline, CDR1 is MGHRA and CDR2 YSYEKL. The CDR3 coding sequence is TGCGCCAGCACCTATATCGCGGGGGGACAGCAGTTCTTC. Translating gives CASTYIAGGQQFF.

This rearrangement joins TRBV28 to TRBJ2-1; 8 bases line up with TRBD2. Germline V lookup: CDR1 MDHEN, CDR2 SYDVKM. The CDR3 sequence is 16 residues long. The V segment lost 3 bases and the J segment 6 bases; nucleotides outside the gene matches: 10. CDR3 bases: TGTGCCAGCAGTTTGTGGGGACTAGATCTGGGCAATGAGCAGTTCTTC. Encoded protein: CASSLWGLDLGNEQFF.

The V gene is TRBV5-4, the J gene TRBJ2-1; 7 bases agree with TRBD1. Trimming cost V 0 bases and J 0 bases; bases outside gene matches: 3. Germline V gene data show CDR1 as SGHNT and CDR2 as YYREEE (reference sequence). The CDR3 runs 16 residues. This chain's CDR3 is CASSLGTGLSYNEQFF. The CDR3 nucleotides read TGTGCCAGCAGCTTGGGGACAGGACTCTCCTACAATGAGCAGTTCTTC.

A few counts support this clone. The CDR3, as DNA: TGTGCCAGCAGCTTTAACCTCGACGGCTATGAGCAGTTCTTC. Amino acids: CASSFNLDGYEQFF. The J gene is TRBJ2-1, the V gene TRBV5-6; D is undetermined. The germline V and J ends were trimmed by 2 bases and 8 bases, with 14 bases remaining between them. The CDR3 has 14 amino acids. Germline CDR1 SGHDT, CDR2 YYEEEE. Full variable domain (outside the CDR3, taken from reference TRBV5-6 and TRBJ2-1): DAGVTQSPTHLIKTRGQQVTLRCSPKSGHDTVSWYQQALGQGPQFIFQYYEEEERQRGNFPDRFSGHQFPNYSSELNVNALLLGDSALYLCASSFNLDGYEQFFGPGTRLTVL.

The chain is built from TRBV12-5 and TRBJ2-5; 8 nucleotides agree with TRBD2. V gave up 1 base and J gave up 5 bases; unmatched junction bases: 6. CDR1 is LGHNT and CDR2 is FRNRAP in the germline V gene. The length of the CDR3 is 15 residues. The CDR3 is CASGLGRGGLETQYF. In nucleotides, the CDR3 is TGTGCTAGTGGTTTGGGACGGGGGGGATTGGAGACCCAGTACTTC.

V is TRBV10-3 and J is TRBJ2-1; 12 nucleotides agree with TRBD2. V shed 3 bases, J shed 10 bases, and the junction held 10 bases outside the gene matches. The CDR3 has 16 amino acids. Germline-derived CDR1 and CDR2 are ENHRY and SYGVKD. CDR3 sequence reads: CAISEPLGLAGQEQFF. The CDR3 DNA sequence: TGTGCCATCAGTGAACCTTTAGGACTAGCGGGACAAGAGCAGTTCTTC.

A few counts support this clone. The V and J genes are TRBV4-3 and TRBJ2-5; D possibly corresponds to TRBD2 (5 bases). V dropped 4 bases and J dropped 5 bases, with 14 bases sitting between them. The CDR3 runs to 14 residues. Germline CDR1 LGHNA, CDR2 YSLEER. Here the CDR3 reads CASSLDPRAETQYF. The DNA of the CDR3 is TGCGCCAGCAGCCTGGATCCGAGGGCGGAGACCCAGTACTTC.

The CDR3 spells CASSLASGPQETQYF. As DNA, the CDR3 is TGCGCCAGCAGCTTGGCCTCTGGTCCCCAAGAGACCCAGTACTTC. The chain uses TRBV5-1 and TRBJ2-5; D unclear. With 0 bases removed from V and 1 base from J, the gap between germline ends came to 10 bases. CDR1 and CDR2 (germline): SGHRS, YFSETQ. This CDR3 spans 15 amino acids.

The chain couples TRBV28 to TRBJ2-5, with a possible D match to TRBD1 (6 bases). V shed 2 bases and J shed 2 bases, with 21 bases lying between them. In germline, CDR1 is MDHEN, CDR2 SYDVKM. The CDR3 consists of 18 residues. The CDR3 spells CASSLEELDSREQETQYF. Written as DNA, the CDR3 is TGTGCCAGCAGTTTAGAAGAACTGGACAGCAGGGAACAAGAGACCCAGTACTTC.

The chain carries TRBV5-4 and TRBJ1-1; 7 nucleotides match TRBD1. Looked up from germline, CDR1 is SGHNT and CDR2 is YYREEE (reference sequence). V dropped 4 bases and J dropped 4; count of bases not matched to a gene: 4. The CDR3 totals 13 residues. In DNA form, the CDR3 reads TGTGCCAGCAGCCAGCAGGGGGGCACTGAAGCTTTCTTT. Its translation is CASSQQGGTEAFF. Combining the CDR3 with reference TRBV5-4 and TRBJ1-1 gives the whole variable domain ETGVTQSPTHLIKTRGQQVTLRCSSQSGHNTVSWYQQALGQGPQFIFQYYREEENGRGNFPPRFSGLQFPNYSSELNVNALELDDSALYLCASSQQGGTEAFFGQGTRLTVV.

J is TRBJ1-5 and V is TRBV19; 9 positions agree with TRBD1. The junction had 7 bases not matched to a gene; V was cut back by 4 bases and J by 6 bases. Per germline, CDR1 LNHDA and CDR2 SQIVND (reference sequence). The CDR3 loop spans 15 amino acids. CDR3: CASSTTGGASQPQHF. The CDR3 nucleotides read TGTGCCAGTAGTACCACAGGGGGCGCAAGTCAGCCCCAGCATTTT. Supplemented by reference TRBV19 and TRBJ1-5, the full variable domain reads DGGITQSPKYLFRKEGQNVTLSCEQNLNHDAMYWYRQDPGQGLRLIYYSQIVNDFQKGDIAEGYSVSREKKESFPLTVTSAQKNPTAFYLCASSTTGGASQPQHFGDGTRLSIL.

Only one count was recorded for this clone. The chain joins TRBV19 to TRBJ2-1; 10 bases are shared with TRBD2. CDR3 length equals 15 residues. The germline V gene encodes CDR1 LNHDA and CDR2 SQIVND (reference sequence). The junction had 10 bases not matched to a gene; V was cut back by 7 bases and J by 7 bases. The CDR3 loop reads CASTMGAGGRNEQFF. For the CDR3, the DNA is TGTGCCAGTACAATGGGAGCGGGAGGGCGGAATGAGCAGTTCTTC.

This rearrangement joins TRBV7-6 to TRBJ2-5, with a tentative D call TRBD2 (6 bases). V dropped 6 bases and J dropped 5 bases, with 7 bases sitting between them. In germline, CDR1 is SGHVS, CDR2 FNYEAQ. This CDR3 has 11 amino acids. The CDR3: CASREGETQYF. The CDR3 coding sequence is TGTGCCAGCAGGGAGGGGGAGACCCAGTACTTC.

In its sample, this clone ranks as medium-sized. This rearrangement joins TRBV6-5 to TRBJ1-5, with a weak D call TRBD1 (6 bases). CDR3 length: 15 amino acids. Germline V lookup: CDR1 MNHEY, CDR2 SVGAGI. Trimming took 5 bases from V and 5 from J, leaving 16 bases between them. The CDR3 region is CASSGGQGIHQPQHF. CDR3 in DNA: TGTGCCAGCAGTGGGGGGCAGGGGATACATCAGCCCCAGCATTTT.

CDR3: CASSLSGGKNIQYF. The DNA of the CDR3 is TGTGCCAGCAGTTTAAGTGGAGGCAAAAACATTCAGTACTTC. The rearrangement uses TRBV27 and TRBJ2-4; weak D call: TRBD2 (5 bases). V was pared by 2 bases and J by 3 bases, with 8 bases between. The CDR3 extends over 14 amino acids. Germline V gene data show CDR1 as MNHEY and CDR2 as SMNVEV (reference sequence).

The V call is TRBV10-3, the J call TRBJ1-3; TRBD1 agrees at 9 bases. J was trimmed by 0 bases and V by 0 bases; bases with no gene match: 0. The CDR3 is 16 residues long. Germline V gives CDR1 ENHRY, CDR2 SYGVKD. The CDR3 nucleotides are TGTGCCATCAGTGAGTCGGACAGGGGCTCTGGAAACACCATATATTTT. Translated: CAISESDRGSGNTIYF.

This clone was observed a handful of times. V and J are TRBV2 and TRBJ1-3, with D possibly being TRBD1 (6 bases). The CDR3 extends over 17 amino acids. The V and J ends lost 4 bases and 0 bases respectively, with 16 bases between them. Germline-derived CDR1 and CDR2 are SNHLY and FYNNEI. In DNA, the CDR3 is TGTGCCAGCAGTGGGTCGCGGGGGGCGAGCTCTGGAAACACCATATATTTT. Amino acids: CASSGSRGASSGNTIYF.

In its sample, this clone was seen a few times. The genes are TRBV15 and TRBJ1-6, with D unclear. The germline V gene has CDR1 LNHNV and CDR2 YYDKDF (reference sequence). Trimming took 8 bases from V and 5 from J, leaving 10 bases between them. The CDR3 consists of 13 residues. CDR3: CATAGDNNSPLHF. The CDR3 bases are TGTGCCACCGCCGGCGATAATAATTCACCCCTCCACTTT.

The chain uses TRBV2 and TRBJ2-2; tentatively, D is TRBD1 or TRBD2 (5 bases each). The CDR3 contains 16 residues. V lost 6 bases and J lost 1, with 15 bases in between. Germline assignment: CDR1 SNHLY and CDR2 FYNNEI. CDR3 amino acids: CASSTFRDLNTGELFF. The CDR3 DNA follows: TGTGCCAGCAGCACTTTCCGGGACCTGAACACCGGGGAGCTGTTTTTT.

This clone has only a few counts. This chain connects TRBV6-4 to TRBJ2-2, with D perhaps TRBD1 or TRBD2 (5 bases each). The germline CDR1 and CDR2 sequences are MRHNA and SNTAGT. Trimming removed 3 bases at V and 3 bases at J, with 5 bases between. The CDR3 spans 13 residues. CDR3 nucleotides: TGTGCCAGCAGTGAGGGGGACACCGGGGAGCTGTTTTTT. Amino acid sequence: CASSEGDTGELFF.